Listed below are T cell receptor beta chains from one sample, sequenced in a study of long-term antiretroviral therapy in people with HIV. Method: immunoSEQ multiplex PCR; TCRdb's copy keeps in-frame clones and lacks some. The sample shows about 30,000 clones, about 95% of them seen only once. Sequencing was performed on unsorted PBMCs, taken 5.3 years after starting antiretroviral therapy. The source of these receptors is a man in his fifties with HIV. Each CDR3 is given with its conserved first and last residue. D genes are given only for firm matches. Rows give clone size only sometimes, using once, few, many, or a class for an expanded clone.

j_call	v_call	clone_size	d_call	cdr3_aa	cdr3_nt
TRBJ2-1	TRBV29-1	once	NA	CSARQIQAYNEQFF	TGCAGCGCCCGTCAAATCCAGGCCTACAATGAGCAGTTCTTC
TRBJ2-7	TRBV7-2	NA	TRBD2	CASSLREGDEQYF	TGTGCCAGCAGCTTACGGGAGGGGGACGAGCAGTACTTC
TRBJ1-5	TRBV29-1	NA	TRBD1	CSSRGPQKQTGGLLSNQPQHF	TGCAGCTCCCGGGGCCCCCAAAAACAGACAGGGGGCCTATTGAGCAATCAGCCCCAGCATTTT
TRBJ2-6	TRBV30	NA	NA	CAWATGGANVLTF	TGTGCCTGGGCGACCGGCGGGGCCAACGTCCTGACTTTC
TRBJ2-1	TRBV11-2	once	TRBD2	CASSLDPKGTTEQFF	TGTGCCAGCAGCTTAGATCCCAAGGGGACTACCGAGCAGTTCTTC
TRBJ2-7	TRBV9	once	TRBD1	CASSQGDGDYEQYF	TGTGCCAGCAGCCAGGGGGACGGTGACTACGAGCAGTACTTC
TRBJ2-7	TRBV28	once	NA	CASSRLGLEQYF	TGTGCCAGCAGCCGGCTAGGTCTCGAGCAGTACTTC
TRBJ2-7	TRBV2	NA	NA	CASSGYGEQYF	TGTGCCAGCAGTGGGTATGGGGAGCAGTACTTC
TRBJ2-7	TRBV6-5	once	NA	CASSERTPDYEQYF	TGTGCCAGCAGTGAGAGGACGCCGGACTACGAGCAGTACTTC
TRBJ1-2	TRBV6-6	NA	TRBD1	CASSYPGQGWGYTF	TGTGCCAGCTCTTACCCGGGACAGGGCTGGGGCTACACCTTC